Following are 29 T cell receptor beta chains from one sample sequenced in a study of OX40 agonist ivuxolimab in advanced cancers. Method: immunoSEQ multiplex PCR; TCRdb's copy keeps in-frame clones and lacks some. The profile shows about 79,000 clones, about nine tenths of them singletons. The material sequenced was CD4+ or CD8+ T cells sorted from blood, taken in a trial of the OX40 agonist ivuxolimab. The receptors here all came from an adult with an advanced solid tumor such as melanoma, head and neck, liver or kidney cancer.

This clone is a singleton in its sample. This sequence joins TRBV27 and TRBJ2-1, with 10 nucleotides matching TRBD1. The trim removed 3 bases at V and 3 bases at J, leaving 8 bases unmatched. The CDR3 runs to 17 residues. The germline CDR1 and CDR2 sequences are MNHEY and SMNVEV (reference sequence). The CDR3 nucleotides are TGTGCCAGCAGTTTCGTTCCGACAGGGGGCGTCTACAATGAGCAGTTCTTC. Translation gives CASSFVPTGGVYNEQFF.

This clone was observed once. The rearrangement uses TRBV7-9 and TRBJ2-1; D remains ambiguous. The length of the CDR3 is 12 residues. The V and J ends lost 4 bases and 6 bases respectively, with 7 bases between them. Germline CDR1 SEHNR, CDR2 FQNEAQ (reference sequence). CDR3 coding DNA: TGTGCCAGCAGCTGGCCCCCCAATGAGCAGTTCTTC. Protein: CASSWPPNEQFF.

This clone came up a few times. The V call is TRBV29-1, the J call TRBJ2-7; D gene unclear. The V and J ends lost 2 bases and 2 bases respectively, with 13 bases between them. The CDR3 length is 14 residues. Per the germline V gene, CDR1 is SQVTM and CDR2 is ANQGSEA. CDR3 bases: TGCAGCGTTGAAATAGGTTCGCAGGCCTACGAGCAGTACTTC. Translated: CSVEIGSQAYEQYF.

This chain links TRBV11-2 with TRBJ2-7; D is possibly TRBD1 (6 bases). Germline V gene data show CDR1 as SGHAT and CDR2 as FQNNGV. V lost 0 bases to trimming and J lost 4 bases, with 10 bases between them. This CDR3 is 14 amino acids long. The CDR3 loop reads CASSLDTGFYEQYF. CDR3 coding DNA: TGTGCCAGCAGCTTAGACACAGGGTTTTACGAGCAGTACTTC.

This chain links TRBV19 with TRBJ1-5; D is ambiguous. CDR1 is LNHDA and CDR2 is SQIVND in the germline V gene (reference sequence). V gave up 3 bases and J gave up 3 bases, with 6 bases separating them. This CDR3 spans 13 amino acids. CDR3 coding DNA: TGTGCCAGTAGTATCGAGGACAATCAGCCCCAGCATTTT. Translating gives CASSIEDNQPQHF.

The chain carries TRBV5-8 and TRBJ2-2; D ambiguous. This CDR3 has 11 residues. Deletions cut 6 bases from V and 7 bases from J, with 7 bases between. Germline CDR1 is SGHTS and CDR2 is YDEGEE. In DNA form, the CDR3 reads TGTGCCAGCAACCGGGTCGGGGAGCTGTTTTTT. As protein: CASNRVGELFF.

The chain recombines TRBV7-3 with TRBJ2-3; 9 bases match TRBD1. The J segment lost 5 bases and the V segment lost 4 bases, leaving 4 bases of the junction unmatched. Germline V lookup: CDR1 SGHTA, CDR2 FQGTGA. This CDR3 region has 14 residues. CDR3 loop: CASSSGQGRDTQYF. In DNA form, the CDR3 reads TGTGCCAGCAGCTCCGGACAGGGGAGAGATACGCAGTATTTT.

V gene TRBV11-2 combines with J gene TRBJ1-6; TRBD1 aligns across 7 bases. V gave up 1 base and J gave up 4 bases; unmatched junction bases: 4. The CDR3 spans 16 residues. Germline V gene sequence: CDR1 SGHAT, CDR2 FQNNGV. The DNA for the CDR3 is TGTGCCAGCAGCTTAGCGACAGGGTCGTATAATTCACCCCTCCACTTT. Translating gives CASSLATGSYNSPLHF.

V and J are TRBV18 and TRBJ2-5; the match to TRBD2 covers 11 bases. J lost 3 bases, V lost 4 bases, and 7 bases had no gene match. The CDR3 covers 16 residues. Germline CDR1 is KGHSH and CDR2 is LQKENI. The CDR3, as DNA: TGTGCCAGCTCACAGTCGGTAGCGGGAGGGAAAGAGACCCAGTACTTC. Translation: CASSQSVAGGKETQYF.

J is TRBJ2-7 and V is TRBV9; D gene ambiguous. V was shortened by 0 bases and J by 0 bases, with 10 bases between the two germline ends. This CDR3 has 15 residues. Germline CDR1 reads SGDLS; CDR2 reads YYNGEE. DNA of the CDR3: TGTGCCAGCAGCGTAGGGCAGGTTAACTCCTACGAGCAGTACTTC. It is translated as CASSVGQVNSYEQYF.

The rearrangement links TRBV5-1 to TRBJ2-5; either TRBD1 or TRBD2 may fit D (5 bases each). The CDR3 totals 14 residues. Germline loops: CDR1 SGHRS, CDR2 YFSETQ. Trimming removed 6 bases at V and 3 bases at J, with 15 bases between. The CDR3 loop is CASTQGRLEETQYF. CDR3 DNA: TGCGCCAGCACCCAGGGACGGCTCGAAGAGACCCAGTACTTC.

V usage is TRBV10-3 and J usage is TRBJ1-3; a weak D match, TRBD1 (5 bases). Trimming cost V 3 bases and J 1 base, with 13 bases left between them. There are 16 residues in the CDR3. From germline, CDR1 is ENHRY and CDR2 SYGVKD. The CDR3 nucleotides are TGTGCCATCAGTGACAAGGGGCTACGGTCTGGAAACACCATATATTTT. This sequence encodes CAISDKGLRSGNTIYF.

The J gene is TRBJ1-5, the V gene TRBV5-1; D not resolved. V lost 0 bases, J lost 0 bases, and 7 bases lay in between. CDR3 length: 15 residues. Germline CDR1 is SGHRS and CDR2 is YFSETQ. The DNA of the CDR3 is TGCGCCAGCAGCTTGGTCGGTGGTAGCAATCAGCCCCAGCATTTT. Translated, it gives CASSLVGGSNQPQHF.

The chain recombines TRBV20-1 with TRBJ2-7, with D perhaps assigned TRBD1 or TRBD2 (6 bases each). Trimming pared 6 bases from V and 8 bases from J, leaving 11 bases between. From germline, CDR1 is DFQATT and CDR2 SNEGSKA (reference sequence). The length of the CDR3 is 10 residues. CDR3 DNA sequence: TGCAGTGCATGGAGGGACAAGCAGTACTTC. As protein: CSAWRDKQYF.

The chain employs TRBV28 and TRBJ2-7, with 10 bases aligning to TRBD1. The CDR3 totals 14 residues. V dropped 8 bases and J dropped 1; count of bases not matched to a gene: 5. Germline V gives CDR1 MDHEN, CDR2 SYDVKM. The CDR3 DNA reads as TGTGCCAGCCGCCCGGACAGGGGGTCCTACGAGCAGTACTTC. Its translation: CASRPDRGSYEQYF.

The chain couples TRBV28 to TRBJ1-3; D remains ambiguous. The CDR3 length is 14 residues. Per the germline V gene, CDR1 is MDHEN and CDR2 is SYDVKM. The ends were cut back, 7 bases at V and 0 bases at J, with 10 bases in the middle. The CDR3 nucleotides are TGTGCCAGCACCGCTCCAGGCTCTGGAAACACCATATATTTT. Its translation: CASTAPGSGNTIYF.

The chain links TRBV2 to TRBJ2-7, with D possibly being TRBD1 (6 bases). Looked up from germline, CDR1 is SNHLY and CDR2 is FYNNEI. V lost 8 bases and J 3 bases, leaving 8 bases between the germline ends. There are 11 residues in the CDR3. CDR3 nucleotide sequence: TGTGCCAGCCTACAGGGCTACGAGCAGTACTTC. Translating gives CASLQGYEQYF.

This rearrangement joins TRBV6-1 to TRBJ2-1, with D possibly being TRBD2 (6 bases). The V and J ends lost 6 bases and 8 bases respectively, with 14 bases between them. The CDR3 loop spans 13 amino acids. Germline loops: CDR1 MNHNS, CDR2 SASEGT. The CDR3 bases are TGTGCCAGCAGGGCAGGGAGGATTGATGAGCAGTTCTTC. As protein: CASRAGRIDEQFF.

The rearrangement links TRBV4-2 to TRBJ2-7; D gene uncertain. Germline assignment: CDR1 LGHNA and CDR2 YNFKEQ. CDR3 length equals 13 residues. V was pared by 1 base and J by 4 bases, with 8 bases between. CDR3 bases: TGTGCCAGCAGCCAAGTAGGAGCATACGAGCAGTACTTC. Translating it yields CASSQVGAYEQYF.

V gene TRBV9 combines with J gene TRBJ2-7; TRBD1 aligns across 9 bases. The junction had 9 bases not matched to a gene; V was cut back by 2 bases and J by 6 bases. CDR3 length: 15 amino acids. Germline V gene lookup returns CDR1 SGDLS and CDR2 YYNGEE. The CDR3 DNA is TGTGCCAGCAGCGTGTTTGGGACAGGGACCAGCGAGCAGTACTTC. Amino acid sequence: CASSVFGTGTSEQYF. Based on the CDR3 plus reference TRBV9 and TRBJ2-7, the full variable domain is DSGVTQTPKHLITATGQRVTLRCSPRSGDLSVYWYQQSLDQGLQFLIQYYNGEERAKGNILERFSAQQFPDLHSELNLSSLELGDSALYFCASSVFGTGTSEQYFGPGTRLTVT.

The rearrangement links TRBV30 to TRBJ2-4, with TRBD1 identical over 7 bases. J lost 13 bases, V lost 3 bases, and 9 bases had no gene match. CDR1 and CDR2 (germline): GTSNPN, SVGIG (reference sequence). The CDR3 covers 12 residues. This CDR3 is CAWSPQGKLQYF. CDR3 in DNA: TGTGCCTGGAGCCCACAGGGGAAACTGCAGTACTTC.

The gene calls are TRBV6-1 and TRBJ2-1; weak D call: TRBD1 (7 bases). This CDR3 is built from 15 residues. CDR1 MNHNS and CDR2 SASEGT come from the germline V gene. The V gene lost 7 bases and the J gene lost 4 bases, with 17 bases spanning the gap. The CDR3 DNA reads as TGTGCCAGCACCCTGGGCGGGACAGAGTACAATGAGCAGTTCTTC. Amino acids: CASTLGGTEYNEQFF.

CDR3 sequence reads: CASLDRYEQYF. The CDR3 nucleotides read TGTGCCAGCCTAGACAGATACGAGCAGTACTTC. The genes are TRBV28 and TRBJ2-7; perhaps TRBD1 as D (5 bases). V lost 8 bases and J lost 4, with 9 bases in between. Germline V lookup: CDR1 MDHEN, CDR2 SYDVKM. CDR3 length: 11 residues.

The rearrangement links TRBV27 to TRBJ2-7; D is undetermined. CDR1 is MNHEY, CDR2 SMNVEV, per germline (reference sequence). V lost 6 bases to trimming and J lost 6 bases, with 12 bases between them. This CDR3 spans 12 amino acids. The CDR3 nucleotides are TGTGCCAGCAGATCACTCCGGAGCGAGCAGTACTTC. Protein sequence: CASRSLRSEQYF.

The CDR3 region is CASSSTSGATDTQYF. In nucleotides, the CDR3 is TGTGCCAGCAGCTCTACTAGCGGGGCCACAGATACGCAGTATTTT. This chain connects TRBV7-9 to TRBJ2-3; 10 nucleotides agree with TRBD2. V lost 4 bases to trimming and J lost 2 bases; unmatched junction nucleotides: 3. The CDR3 is 15 residues long. Germline V gives CDR1 SEHNR, CDR2 FQNEAQ (reference sequence).

About this clone itself: Different DNA sequences within this sample yield the same CDR3. The rearrangement joins TRBV20-1 to TRBJ2-7; unclear D gene. The CDR3 loop spans 11 amino acids. V was pared by 1 base and J by 4 bases, with 5 bases between. Germline lookup yields CDR1 DFQATT and CDR2 SNEGSKA (reference sequence). Here the CDR3 reads CSARAGYEQYF. The CDR3, as DNA: TGCAGTGCTAGAGCTGGATACGAGCAGTACTTC.

The chain uses TRBV28 and TRBJ2-1; perhaps D is TRBD1 or TRBD2 (5 bases each). V was clipped by 10 bases and J by 15 bases, with 25 bases between them. Per germline, CDR1 MDHEN and CDR2 SYDVKM. This CDR3 is built from 13 residues. The chain's CDR3 is CATLSTQGTAGFF. For the CDR3, the DNA is TGTGCCACACTTTCCACCCAAGGGACGGCTGGGTTCTTC.

CDR3 in DNA: TGTGCCAGCAGTTGGGAAGTCGGTGAGCAGTTCTTC. Residues: CASSWEVGEQFF. V is TRBV2 and J is TRBJ2-1; D uncertain. Trimming shortened V by 5 bases and J by 9 bases, and 11 bases separated the two germline ends. Germline CDR1 is SNHLY and CDR2 is FYNNEI. The CDR3 consists of 12 residues.

J is TRBJ2-3 and V is TRBV11-2, with 10 bases matching TRBD2. The germline V gene has CDR1 SGHAT and CDR2 FQNNGV. Unmatched junction bases numbered 11, after V lost 4 bases and J lost 7 bases. There are 16 residues in the CDR3. CDR3: CASSSWTSGAGNTQYF. CDR3 DNA: TGTGCCAGCAGCTCCTGGACTAGCGGAGCCGGGAATACGCAGTATTTT. Full variable domain (missing parts from reference TRBV11-2 and TRBJ2-3): EAGVAQSPRYKIIEKRQSVAFWCNPISGHATLYWYQQILGQGPKLLIQFQNNGVVDDSQLPKDRFSAERLKGVDSTLKIQPAKLEDSAVYLCASSSWTSGAGNTQYFGPGTRLTVL.